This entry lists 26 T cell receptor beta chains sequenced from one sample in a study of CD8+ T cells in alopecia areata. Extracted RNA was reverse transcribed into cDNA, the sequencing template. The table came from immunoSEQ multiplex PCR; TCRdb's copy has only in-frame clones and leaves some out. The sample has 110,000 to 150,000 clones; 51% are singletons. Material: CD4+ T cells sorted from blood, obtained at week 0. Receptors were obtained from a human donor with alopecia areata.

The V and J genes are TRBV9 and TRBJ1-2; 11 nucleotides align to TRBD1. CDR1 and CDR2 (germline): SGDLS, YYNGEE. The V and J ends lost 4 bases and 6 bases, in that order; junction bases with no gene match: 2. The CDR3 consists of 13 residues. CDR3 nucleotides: TGTGCCAGCAGCCGGGACAGGGGGAATGGCTACACCTTC. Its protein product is CASSRDRGNGYTF.

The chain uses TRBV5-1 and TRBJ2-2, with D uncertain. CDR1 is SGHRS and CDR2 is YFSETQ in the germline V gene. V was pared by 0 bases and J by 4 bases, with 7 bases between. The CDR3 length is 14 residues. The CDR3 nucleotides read TGCGCCAGCAGCTTGGCCGCCCTCACCGGGGAGCTGTTTTTT. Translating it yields CASSLAALTGELFF.

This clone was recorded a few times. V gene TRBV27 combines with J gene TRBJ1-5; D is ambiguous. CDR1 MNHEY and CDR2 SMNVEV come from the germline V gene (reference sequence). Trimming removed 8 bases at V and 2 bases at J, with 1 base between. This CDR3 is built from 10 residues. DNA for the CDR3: TGTGCCAGCGGCAATCAGCCCCAGCATTTT. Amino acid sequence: CASGNQPQHF.

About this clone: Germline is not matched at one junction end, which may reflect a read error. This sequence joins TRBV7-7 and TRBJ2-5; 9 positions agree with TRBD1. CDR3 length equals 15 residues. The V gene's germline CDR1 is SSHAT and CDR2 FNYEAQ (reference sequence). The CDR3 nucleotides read TGTGCTAGCAGCTCACAAACAGGGGGCACTGCGACCCAGTACTTC. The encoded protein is CASSSQTGGTATQYF.

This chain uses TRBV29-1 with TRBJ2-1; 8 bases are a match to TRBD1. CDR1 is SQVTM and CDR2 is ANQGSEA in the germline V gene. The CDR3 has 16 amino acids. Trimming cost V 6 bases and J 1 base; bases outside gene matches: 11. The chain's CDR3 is CSVPRGLGESYNEQFF. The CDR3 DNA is TGCAGCGTGCCCAGGGGGCTTGGAGAGTCCTACAATGAGCAGTTCTTC.

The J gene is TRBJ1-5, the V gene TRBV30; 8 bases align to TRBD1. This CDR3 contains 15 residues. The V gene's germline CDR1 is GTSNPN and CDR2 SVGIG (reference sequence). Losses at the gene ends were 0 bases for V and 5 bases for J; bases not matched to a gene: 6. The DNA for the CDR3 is TGTGCCTGGAGTGTACTGACAGGGGTTGATCAGCCCCAGCATTTT. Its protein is CAWSVLTGVDQPQHF. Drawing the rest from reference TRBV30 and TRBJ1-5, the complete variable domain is SQTIHQWPATLVQPVGSPLSLECTVEGTSNPNLYWYRQAAGRGLQLLFYSVGIGQISSEVPQNLSASRPQDRQFILSSKKLLLSDSGFYLCAWSVLTGVDQPQHFGDGTRLSIL.

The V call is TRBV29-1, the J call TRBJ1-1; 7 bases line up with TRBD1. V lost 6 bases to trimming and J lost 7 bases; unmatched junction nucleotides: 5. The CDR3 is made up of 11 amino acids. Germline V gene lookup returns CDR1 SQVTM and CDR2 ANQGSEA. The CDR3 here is CSVRDSYEAFF. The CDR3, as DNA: TGCAGCGTCCGGGACAGTTATGAAGCTTTCTTT.

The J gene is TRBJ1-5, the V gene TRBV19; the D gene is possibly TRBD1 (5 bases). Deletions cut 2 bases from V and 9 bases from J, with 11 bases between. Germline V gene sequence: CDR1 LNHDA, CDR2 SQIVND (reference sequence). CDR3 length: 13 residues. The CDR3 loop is CASSINPGGPQHF. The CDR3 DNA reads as TGTGCCAGTAGTATAAACCCTGGGGGGCCCCAGCATTTT.

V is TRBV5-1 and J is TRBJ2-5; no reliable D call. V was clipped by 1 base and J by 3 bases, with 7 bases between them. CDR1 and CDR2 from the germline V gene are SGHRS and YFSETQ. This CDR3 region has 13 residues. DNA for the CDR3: TGCGCCAGCAGCTTGACAGTCGAAGAGACCCAGTACTTC. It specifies CASSLTVEETQYF.

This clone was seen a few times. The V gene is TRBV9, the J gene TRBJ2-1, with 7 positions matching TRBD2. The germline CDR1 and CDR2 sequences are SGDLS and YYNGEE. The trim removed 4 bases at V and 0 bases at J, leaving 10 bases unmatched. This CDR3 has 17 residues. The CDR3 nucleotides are TGTGCCAGCAGCTCCCGTTCTGGCGGGAGCTCCTACAATGAGCAGTTCTTC. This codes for CASSSRSGGSSYNEQFF.

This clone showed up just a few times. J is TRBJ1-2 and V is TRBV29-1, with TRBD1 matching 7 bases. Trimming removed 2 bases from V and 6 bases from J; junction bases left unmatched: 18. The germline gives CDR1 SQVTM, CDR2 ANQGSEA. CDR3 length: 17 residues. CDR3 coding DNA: TGCAGCGTTGAACAGACGACAGGGAGCCTCGGAGGTAATGGCTACACCTTC. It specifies CSVEQTTGSLGGNGYTF.

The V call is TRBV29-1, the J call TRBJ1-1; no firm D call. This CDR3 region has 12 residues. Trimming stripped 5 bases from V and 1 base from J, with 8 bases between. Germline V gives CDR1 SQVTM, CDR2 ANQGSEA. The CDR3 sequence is CSVKRGNTEAFF. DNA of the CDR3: TGCAGCGTTAAACGGGGGAACACTGAAGCTTTCTTT.

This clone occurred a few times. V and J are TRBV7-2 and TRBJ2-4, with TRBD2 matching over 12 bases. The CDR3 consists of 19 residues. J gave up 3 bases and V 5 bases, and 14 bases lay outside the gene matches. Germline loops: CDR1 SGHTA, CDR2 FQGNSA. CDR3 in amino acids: CASSIERLAGVGVKNIQYF. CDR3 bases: TGTGCCAGCAGCATAGAAAGACTAGCGGGAGTAGGCGTCAAAAACATTCAGTACTTC.

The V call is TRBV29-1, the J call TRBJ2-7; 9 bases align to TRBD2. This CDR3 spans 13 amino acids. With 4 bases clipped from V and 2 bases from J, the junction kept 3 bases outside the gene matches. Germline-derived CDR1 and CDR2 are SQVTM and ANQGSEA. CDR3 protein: CSVAPSGTYEQYF. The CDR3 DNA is TGCAGCGTTGCTCCTAGCGGGACCTACGAGCAGTACTTC.

The CDR3 sequence is CASGYSSGYTF. CDR3 nucleotides: TGTGCCAGCGGGTATTCCAGTGGCTACACCTTC. The V and J genes are TRBV6-5 and TRBJ1-2; D uncertain. Germline lookup yields CDR1 MNHEY and CDR2 SVGAGI. V lost 8 bases and J lost 7, with 11 bases in between. The CDR3 has 11 residues.

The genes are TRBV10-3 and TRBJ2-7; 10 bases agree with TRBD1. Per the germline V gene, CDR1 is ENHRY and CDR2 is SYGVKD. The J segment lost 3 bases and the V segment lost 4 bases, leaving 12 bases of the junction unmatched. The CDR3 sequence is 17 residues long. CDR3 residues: CAISGIQDRGRGYEQYF. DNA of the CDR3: TGTGCCATCAGTGGCATCCAGGACAGGGGGAGAGGCTACGAGCAGTACTTC.

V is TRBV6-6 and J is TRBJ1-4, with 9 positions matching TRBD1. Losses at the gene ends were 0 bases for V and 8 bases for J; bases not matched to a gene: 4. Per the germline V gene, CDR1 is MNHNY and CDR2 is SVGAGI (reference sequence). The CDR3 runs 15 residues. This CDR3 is CASSYSGTGYEKLFF. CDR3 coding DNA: TGTGCCAGCAGTTACTCCGGGACAGGGTACGAAAAACTGTTTTTT.

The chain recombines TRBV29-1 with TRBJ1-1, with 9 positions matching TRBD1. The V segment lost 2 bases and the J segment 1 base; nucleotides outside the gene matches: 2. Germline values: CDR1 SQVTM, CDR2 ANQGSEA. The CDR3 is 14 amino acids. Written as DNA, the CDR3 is TGCAGCGTTGAAAGGACAGGGGCGAACACTGAAGCTTTCTTT. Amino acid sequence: CSVERTGANTEAFF.

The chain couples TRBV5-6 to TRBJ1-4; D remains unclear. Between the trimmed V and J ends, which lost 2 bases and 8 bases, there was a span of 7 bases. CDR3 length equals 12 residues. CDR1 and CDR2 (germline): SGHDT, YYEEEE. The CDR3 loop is CASSFSSEKLFF. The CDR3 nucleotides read TGTGCCAGCAGCTTCAGTTCCGAAAAACTGTTTTTT.

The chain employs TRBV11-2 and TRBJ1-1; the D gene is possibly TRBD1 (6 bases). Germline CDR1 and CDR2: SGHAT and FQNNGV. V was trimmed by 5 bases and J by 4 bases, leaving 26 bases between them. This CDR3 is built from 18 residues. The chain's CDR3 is CASSESDRSHPTGTEAFF. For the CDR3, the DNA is TGTGCCAGCAGCGAATCCGACAGGTCTCACCCCACGGGCACTGAAGCTTTCTTT.

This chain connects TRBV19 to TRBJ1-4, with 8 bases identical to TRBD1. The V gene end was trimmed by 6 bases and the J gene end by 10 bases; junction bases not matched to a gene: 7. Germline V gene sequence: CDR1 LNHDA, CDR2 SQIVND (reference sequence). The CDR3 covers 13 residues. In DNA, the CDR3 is TGTGCCAGTAGCCAGGGGGCGATTGGAAAACTGTTTTTT. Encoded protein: CASSQGAIGKLFF.

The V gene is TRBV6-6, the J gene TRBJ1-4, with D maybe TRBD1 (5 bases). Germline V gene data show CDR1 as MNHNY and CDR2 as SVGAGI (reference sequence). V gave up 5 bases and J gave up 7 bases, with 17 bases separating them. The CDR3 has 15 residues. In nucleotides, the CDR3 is TGTGCCAGCAGTACGGGACGGAAAGATTCTGAAAAACTGTTTTTT. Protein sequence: CASSTGRKDSEKLFF.

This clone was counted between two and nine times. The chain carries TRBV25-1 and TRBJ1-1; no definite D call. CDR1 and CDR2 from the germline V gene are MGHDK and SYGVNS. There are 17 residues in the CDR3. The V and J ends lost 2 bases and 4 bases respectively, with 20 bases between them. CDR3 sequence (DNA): TGTGCCAGCAGTGAACACGGCCGCGGAGGGAGCACCACTGAAGCTTTCTTT. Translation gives CASSEHGRGGSTTEAFF.

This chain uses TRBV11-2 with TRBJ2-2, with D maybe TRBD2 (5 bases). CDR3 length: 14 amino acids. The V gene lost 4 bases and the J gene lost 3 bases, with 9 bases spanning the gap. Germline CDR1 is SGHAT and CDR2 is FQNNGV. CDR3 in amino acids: CASSSTGDTGELFF. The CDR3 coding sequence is TGTGCCAGCAGCTCCACCGGGGACACCGGGGAGCTGTTTTTT.

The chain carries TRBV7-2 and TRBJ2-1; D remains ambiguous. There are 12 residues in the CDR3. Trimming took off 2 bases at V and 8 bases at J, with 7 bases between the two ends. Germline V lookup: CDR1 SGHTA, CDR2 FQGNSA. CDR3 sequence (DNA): TGTGCCAGCAGCTTATACTGGGATGAGCAGTTCTTC. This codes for CASSLYWDEQFF.

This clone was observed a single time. CDR3 loop: CASSQDGSSGANVLTF. CDR3 DNA: TGTGCCAGCAGCCAAGACGGAAGCTCTGGGGCCAACGTCCTGACTTTC. The chain is built from TRBV4-2 and TRBJ2-6; D gene ambiguous. Trimming shortened V by 0 bases and J by 0 bases, and 6 bases separated the two germline ends. The CDR3 totals 16 residues. In germline, CDR1 is LGHNA, CDR2 YNFKEQ.